This is a list of T cell receptor beta chains from one sample in a study of beta chain features in type 1 diabetes. Here immunoSEQ multiplex PCR was the method, and the copy in TCRdb shows in-frame clones only, minus some. The repertoire holds 200,000 to 250,000 clones, with roughly 14% as singletons. The sample consisted of naive CD4+ T cells from blood. The receptors stem from a woman aged 40-49 years in good health. CDR3s include the opening cysteine and the closing phenylalanine or tryptophan. D genes are given only for firm matches. The size of a clone is reported for some rows only, either as once, few or many, or as a class for expanded clones.

d_call,j_call,clone_size,v_call,cdr3_length,cdr3_nt,cdr3_aa
NA,TRBJ2-7,few,TRBV6-5,13,TGTGCCAGCAGTCAGAAGACAGGCTACGAGCAGTACTTC,CASSQKTGYEQYF
NA,TRBJ2-7,NA,TRBV28,12,TGTGCCAGCAAGGAGGGGTCTAGGGAGCAGTACTTC,CASKEGSREQYF
TRBD1,TRBJ1-6,NA,TRBV6-1,14,TGTGCCAGCAGGATAGGGACAGCGAATTCACCCCTCCACTTT,CASRIGTANSPLHF
NA,TRBJ2-1,many,TRBV4-3,12,TGCGCCAGCAGCCAAGCTCTAAATGAGCAGTTCTTC,CASSQALNEQFF
NA,TRBJ1-1,few,TRBV7-2,13,TGTGCCAGCAGCTTATTGGGGGGCACTGAAGCTTTCTTT,CASSLLGGTEAFF
TRBD1,TRBJ2-3,few,TRBV12-5,13,TGTGCTAGTGGGAGGGACAGCCGGGATACGCAGTATTTT,CASGRDSRDTQYF
TRBD1,TRBJ2-2,few,TRBV7-6,15,TGTGCCAGCAGCCAAATACAGGGGTTGGCCGGGGAGCTGTTTTTT,CASSQIQGLAGELFF
NA,TRBJ1-1,few,TRBV7-2,14,TGTGCCAGCAGCCGGACAGTTCTGAACACTGAAGCTTTCTTT,CASSRTVLNTEAFF
NA,TRBJ2-7,few,TRBV5-1,15,TGCGCCAGCAGCTTGGGTGCCCCGAGCTCCTACGAGCAGTACTTC,CASSLGAPSSYEQYF
NA,TRBJ2-6,few,TRBV2,20,TGTGCCAGCAGTGAAGCTCGACAGGAGCCCAAAGGGTCTGGGGCCAACGTCCTGACTTTC,CASSEARQEPKGSGANVLTF
NA,TRBJ2-3,NA,TRBV9,14,TGTGCCAGCAGCGTAGCCGGTTCCACAGATACGCAGTATTTT,CASSVAGSTDTQYF
TRBD1,TRBJ1-4,NA,TRBV9,14,TGTGCCAGCAGCCAGGGGGGCCGGGGTGAAAAACTGTTTTTT,CASSQGGRGEKLFF
TRBD1,TRBJ1-1,few,TRBV7-6,15,TGTGCCAGCAGCCCCCGGACAGGGGTGAACACTGAAGCTTTCTTT,CASSPRTGVNTEAFF
TRBD1,TRBJ1-4,few,TRBV18,15,TGTGCCAGCTCGCCATGGGACAGGGTTGAAGAAAAACTGTTTTTT,CASSPWDRVEEKLFF
NA,TRBJ2-5,NA,TRBV7-2,13,TGTGCCAGCAGCTTAGAGAGGGAAGAAACCCAGTACTTC,CASSLEREETQYF
NA,TRBJ1-2,few,TRBV6-5,14,TGTGCCAGCACCCTTTACCGGGGGTCGTCTGGCTACACCTTC,CASTLYRGSSGYTF
NA,TRBJ2-5,few,TRBV7-2,12,TGTGCCAGCTTATGGGGGGGCCAGACCCAGTACTTC,CASLWGGQTQYF
NA,TRBJ2-5,few,TRBV5-1,12,TGCGCCAGCACCCCAGATAGGAGGACCCAGTACTTC,CASTPDRRTQYF
TRBD1,TRBJ1-4,NA,TRBV19,16,TGTGCCAGTAGGACTACTTCAGGGGGCGCTGGGGAAAAACTGTTTTTT,CASRTTSGGAGEKLFF
NA,TRBJ1-3,NA,TRBV7-6,16,TGTGCCAGCAGCGGGGCGGGGTCCCACTCTGGAAACACCATATATTTT,CASSGAGSHSGNTIYF
TRBD1,TRBJ1-2,few,TRBV4-1,14,TGCGCCAGCAGCCAACCCGGGACAGCCTATGGCTACACCTTC,CASSQPGTAYGYTF
TRBD1,TRBJ1-6,few,TRBV6-6,13,TGTGCCGTCCGGGACAGGGATAATTCACCCCTCCACTTT,CAVRDRDNSPLHF
TRBD1,TRBJ2-7,few,TRBV18,15,TGTGCCAGCTCACAGACAGGGGACGGTGGAGGCGAGCAGTACTTC,CASSQTGDGGGEQYF
NA,TRBJ2-3,NA,TRBV5-4,16,TGTGCCAGCAGCTTGGTCCCGCCTAGTGAATTTGTTACGCAGTATTTT,CASSLVPPSEFVTQYF
TRBD1,TRBJ1-6,few,TRBV7-9,15,TGTGCCAGCAGTCCCTGGACAGGGTATAATTCACCCCTCCACTTT,CASSPWTGYNSPLHF